A single sample gave rise to the 4 T cell receptor beta chains below, sequenced in a study of T cell responses to AZD1222 COVID-19 vaccine. Clones were read by immunoSEQ multiplex PCR, and TCRdb kept only the in-frame ones, dropping some. The sample yields fewer than 200,000 clones, about 92% seen once. Sequences were derived from peripheral blood, sampled on day 0 of AZD1222 vaccination. The origin of the receptors is an adult in good health.

V and J are TRBV7-2 and TRBJ2-7; D ambiguous. V lost 5 bases and J 4 bases, leaving 9 bases between the germline ends. The CDR3 consists of 12 residues. Germline V gene sequence: CDR1 SGHTA, CDR2 FQGNSA. The CDR3: CASSLTSYEQYF. CDR3 coding DNA: TGTGCCAGCAGCCTGACTTCTTACGAGCAGTACTTC.

V gene TRBV12-3 or TRBV12-4 combines with J gene TRBJ2-7, with 9 bases fitting TRBD1. CDR3 length equals 13 residues. V shed 6 bases, J shed 1 base, and the junction held 1 base outside the gene matches. CDR3 amino acids: CASSGQGSYEQYF. The CDR3 coding sequence is TGTGCCAGCAGCGGACAGGGGTCCTACGAGCAGTACTTC.

The chain uses TRBV3-1 (or the pseudogene TRBV3-2) and TRBJ2-4; D uncertain. There are 14 residues in the CDR3. V shed 4 bases and J shed 6 bases, with 13 bases lying between them. Germline CDR1 LGHDT, CDR2 YNNKEL (reference sequence). CDR3 DNA sequence: TGTGCCAGCAGCCCCTTAGAATCTAGAAACATTCAGTACTTC. Protein sequence: CASSPLESRNIQYF.

The chain joins TRBV6-5 to TRBJ1-2; 7 bases map to TRBD1. Per the germline V gene, CDR1 is MNHEY and CDR2 is SVGAGI. The ends lost 11 bases at V and 4 bases at J; junction bases unmatched: 16. There are 15 residues in the CDR3. CDR3 region: CAAAVIRQGTYGYTF. CDR3 in DNA: TGTGCCGCAGCAGTGATTCGACAGGGTACCTATGGCTACACCTTC.